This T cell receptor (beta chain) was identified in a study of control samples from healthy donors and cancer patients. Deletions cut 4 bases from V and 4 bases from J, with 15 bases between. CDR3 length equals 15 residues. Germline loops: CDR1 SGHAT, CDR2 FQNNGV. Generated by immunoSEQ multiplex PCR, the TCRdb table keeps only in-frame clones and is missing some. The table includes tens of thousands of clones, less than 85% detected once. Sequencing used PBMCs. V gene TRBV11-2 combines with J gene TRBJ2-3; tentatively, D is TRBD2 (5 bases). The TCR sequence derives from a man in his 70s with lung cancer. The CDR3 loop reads CASSSIRGGADTQYF. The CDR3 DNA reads TGTGCCAGCAGCTCCATCCGCGGAGGAGCAGATACGCAGTATTTT.